This T cell receptor beta chain was recovered during a study of PD-1 blockade in classical Hodgkin lymphoma. TCRdb's table, derived via immunoSEQ multiplex PCR, lists solely in-frame clones and lacks some. The table shows under 30,000 clones, with 82% occurring only once. The patients all showed relapse after autologous stem cell transplantation, while their brentuximab vedotin exposure varied. V lost 8 bases to trimming and J lost 0 bases; unmatched junction nucleotides: 4. CDR1 SNHLY and CDR2 FYNNEI come from the germline V gene. This CDR3 comprises 14 residues. This clone appeared a single time. The sequence derives from a human donor with classical Hodgkin lymphoma. Sequencing used peripheral blood mononuclear cells (PBMCs), obtained before the second cycle of nivolumab. This chain links TRBV2 with TRBJ2-7, with 10 positions matching TRBD1. CDR3 in DNA: TGTGCCAGCGGGGGACAGGGGATCTCCTACGAGCAGTACTTC. This encodes CASGGQGISYEQYF.